The 27 T cell receptor beta chains reported below all come from one sample, sequenced in a study of response to subunit inactivated influenza vaccine. TCRdb called the RT-PCR reads again in MiXCR, with one record for every CDR3 protein. The table includes about 650,000 distinct CDR3 sequences, 14% detected once. This material consisted of PBMCs from blood, taken about 14 days before vaccination. The receptors shown here come from a man aged 50 or older who received an inactivated influenza vaccine.

CDR3 coding DNA: TGTGCCAGCAGTTACCGACACGCGTACAATGAGCAGTTCTTC. Residues: CASSYRHAYNEQFF. V is TRBV6-5 and J is TRBJ2-1, with no clear D. V lost 2 bases to trimming and J lost 4 bases, with 9 bases between them. The CDR3 totals 14 residues. The germline V gene encodes CDR1 MNHEY and CDR2 SVGAGI.

This rearrangement joins TRBV21-1 to TRBJ1-1; the table assigns TRBD1, which was not confirmed against the DNA. TRBV21-1 is shown as a pseudogene. The length of the CDR3 is 11 residues. The CDR3 bases are TGTGCCACCAGGTCGCGAGGCGCAGCTTTCTTT. This codes for CATRSRGAAFF.

CDR3 in DNA: TGCGCCAGTCAAACCGGGACAGGGAAAGAGACCCAGTACTTC. This gives the protein CASQTGTGKETQYF. V and J are TRBV5-1 and TRBJ2-5; 9 bases align to TRBD1. CDR1 and CDR2 (germline): SGHRS, YFSETQ. The ends lost 8 bases at V and 3 bases at J; junction bases unmatched: 8. The CDR3 has 14 amino acids. The full variable domain, with the rest looked up from reference TRBV5-1 and TRBJ2-5, is KAGVTQTPRYLIKTRGQQVTLSCSPISGHRSVSWYQQTPGQGLQFLFEYFSETQRNKGNFPGRFSGRQFSNSRSEMNVSTLELGDSALYLCASQTGTGKETQYFGPGTRLLVL.

There are many counts of this clonotype. The J gene is TRBJ2-7, the V gene TRBV5-1; 8 nucleotides line up with TRBD2. Germline values: CDR1 SGHRS, CDR2 YFSETQ. The CDR3 loop spans 15 amino acids. Losses at the gene ends were 4 bases for V and 1 base for J; bases not matched to a gene: 7. The CDR3 spells CASSLSGGTSYEQYF. CDR3 DNA: TGCGCCAGCAGCCTCAGCGGGGGAACATCCTACGAGCAGTACTTC.

CDR3 in DNA: TGTGCCAGCAGTTTGATAGCGGTAAACATTCAGTACTTC. Translating gives CASSLIAVNIQYF. The chain recombines TRBV5-8 with TRBJ2-4; D is possibly TRBD2 (6 bases). The germline V and J ends were trimmed by 5 bases and 6 bases, with 12 bases remaining between them. CDR3 length equals 13 residues. Germline assignment: CDR1 SGHTS and CDR2 YDEGEE.

CDR3 region: CASSLSAGEHGELFF. Written as DNA, the CDR3 is TGTGCCAGCAGCTTATCAGCGGGAGAGCACGGGGAGCTGTTTTTT. V usage is TRBV7-3 and J usage is TRBJ2-2, with TRBD2 matching 8 bases. The CDR3 sequence is 15 residues long. In germline, CDR1 is SGHTA, CDR2 FQGTGA. J gave up 7 bases and V 2 bases, and 6 bases lay outside the gene matches.

Points on this clonotype: The conserved final phenylalanine or tryptophan is absent from the CDR3, which likely points to a read error. It is unclear where the CDR3 begins or ends on the DNA, so no DNA is shown, and the CDR3 is as TCRdb lists it. The J gene is TRBJ2-7, the V gene TRBV28; TRBD1 reflects the table's D call only, with no check against the DNA. Germline V CDR1 and CDR2: MDHEN, SYDVKM. From its first to its last residue, the CDR3 has 11 amino acids. The CDR3 is CASSYNWDIVL.

The sample holds a few counts of this clonotype. V usage is TRBV5-4 and J usage is TRBJ1-1; TRBD1 is a possible D gene (5 bases). The CDR3 spans 13 residues. V was pared by 4 bases and J by 4 bases, with 11 bases between. Germline lookup yields CDR1 SGHNT and CDR2 YYREEE (reference sequence). In DNA, the CDR3 is TGTGCCAGCAGCCCCAGGGTGAGCACTGAAGCTTTCTTT. Amino acids: CASSPRVSTEAFF.

This clonotype was picked up a small number of times. The genes are TRBV7-3 and TRBJ2-1, with TRBD2 matching over 9 bases. Trimming cost V 4 bases and J 6 bases; bases outside gene matches: 7. From germline, CDR1 is SGHTA and CDR2 FQGTGA. The length of the CDR3 is 15 residues. CDR3 sequence reads: CASSSLGTSLNEQFF. The CDR3 nucleotides read TGTGCCAGCAGCTCTCTGGGGACTAGCCTCAATGAGCAGTTCTTC.

The chain recombines TRBV5-1 with TRBJ2-3; TRBD2 matches 9 bases. This CDR3 has 19 residues. The V segment lost 4 bases and the J segment 9 bases; nucleotides outside the gene matches: 24. Germline loops: CDR1 SGHRS, CDR2 YFSETQ. This CDR3 reads CASSHAPSTSGSNRWTQYF. In DNA form, the CDR3 reads TGCGCCAGCAGCCACGCACCATCGACTAGCGGATCAAACAGATGGACGCAGTATTTT.

This rearrangement joins TRBV4-1 to TRBJ1-4; the match to TRBD1 covers 9 bases. The J segment lost 10 bases and the V segment lost 0 bases, leaving 6 bases of the junction unmatched. Germline CDR1 MGHRA, CDR2 YSYEKL. The CDR3 is 15 residues long. This CDR3 is CASSQEAGQGGKLFF. The CDR3 DNA reads as TGCGCCAGCAGCCAAGAGGCGGGACAGGGCGGAAAACTGTTTTTT.

The sample holds many counts of this clonotype. This chain links TRBV12-3 or TRBV12-4 with TRBJ1-2; D remains ambiguous. Trimming removed 0 bases from V and 6 bases from J, with 11 bases in between. The CDR3 has 14 residues. The CDR3 DNA is TGTGCCAGCAGTTTAGCGGAGGGCGGTCATGGCTACACCTTC. Translation: CASSLAEGGHGYTF.

This clonotype has a count of ten or more. The genes are TRBV27 and TRBJ2-7; D may be TRBD2 (6 bases). From germline, CDR1 is MNHEY and CDR2 SMNVEV (reference sequence). V dropped 5 bases and J dropped 2 bases, with 13 bases sitting between them. The length of the CDR3 is 14 residues. The CDR3 loop reads CASSKTGEAYEQYF. The CDR3 DNA is TGTGCCAGCAGTAAAACCGGGGAGGCCTACGAGCAGTACTTC.

The chain carries TRBV10-3 and TRBJ1-1, with 10 bases identical to TRBD1. The CDR3 contains 16 residues. Germline V gives CDR1 ENHRY, CDR2 SYGVKD. Unmatched junction bases numbered 6, after V lost 3 bases and J lost 2 bases. DNA of the CDR3: TGTGCCATCAGTGACAGGGACAGGGGTTTCAACACTGAAGCTTTCTTT. Protein product: CAISDRDRGFNTEAFF.

This clonotype has a handful of counts. The rearrangement links TRBV5-1 to TRBJ2-7, with 13 bases identical to TRBD2. The trim removed 4 bases at V and 4 bases at J, leaving 5 bases unmatched. The CDR3 loop spans 15 amino acids. Germline loops: CDR1 SGHRS, CDR2 YFSETQ. The CDR3: CASSRGTSGEYEQYF. The CDR3 nucleotides read TGCGCCAGCAGCCGCGGGACTAGCGGGGAGTACGAGCAGTACTTC.

This clonotype was recorded a few times. The V gene is TRBV28, the J gene TRBJ2-7, with 9 positions matching TRBD2. The CDR3 sequence is 17 residues long. Trimming took 3 bases from V and 1 from J; bases not matched to a gene: 10. Germline V gene lookup returns CDR1 MDHEN and CDR2 SYDVKM. CDR3 in DNA: TGTGCCAGCAGTTTTACGCTGGGACTAGCAAATTCCTACGAGCAGTACTTC. Its translation: CASSFTLGLANSYEQYF.

The V and J genes are TRBV20-1 and TRBJ2-5, with D hard to call. This CDR3 region has 13 residues. Germline V CDR1 and CDR2: DFQATT, SNEGSKA (reference sequence). V was shortened by 3 bases and J by 4 bases, with 12 bases between the two germline ends. The DNA for the CDR3 is TGCAGTGCTAGCCACTTTACTACAGAGACCCAGTACTTC. This encodes CSASHFTTETQYF.

Many counts were recorded for this clonotype. The chain joins TRBV7-2 to TRBJ1-3; no definite D call. CDR1 and CDR2 (germline): SGHTA, FQGNSA. Trimming took off 7 bases at V and 2 bases at J, with 12 bases between the two ends. The length of the CDR3 is 14 residues. The CDR3, as DNA: TGTGCCAGCATGCCCGGTGGTCCTGGAAACACCATATATTTT. It codes for CASMPGGPGNTIYF.

This chain links TRBV20-1 with TRBJ2-4, with D possibly being TRBD1 (5 bases). Trimming stripped 0 bases from V and 7 bases from J, with 13 bases between. Germline V gives CDR1 DFQATT, CDR2 SNEGSKA (reference sequence). The CDR3 loop spans 14 amino acids. CDR3 sequence (DNA): TGCAGTGCTAGAGACCCCAGGGATGGGAACATTCAGTACTTC. This sequence encodes CSARDPRDGNIQYF.

This chain links TRBV30 with TRBJ1-2; D call uncertain. CDR1 and CDR2 from the germline V gene are GTSNPN and SVGIG (reference sequence). V was clipped by 0 bases and J by 4 bases, with 9 bases between them. This CDR3 has 13 amino acids. Here the CDR3 DNA reads TGTGCCTGGAGTGTACTAGGACCCTATGGCTACACCTTC. Translated, it gives CAWSVLGPYGYTF.

This rearrangement joins TRBV5-1 to TRBJ2-2, with D possibly being TRBD1 (6 bases). The V end was cut by 0 bases, the J end by 7 bases, with 13 bases between. Germline assignment: CDR1 SGHRS and CDR2 YFSETQ. CDR3 length equals 15 residues. In nucleotides, the CDR3 is TGCGCCAGCAGCTTGGCAGGGGAAATTGGCGGGGAGCTGTTTTTT. This gives the protein CASSLAGEIGGELFF.

The chain uses TRBV6-5 and TRBJ1-5, with D uncertain. With 1 base removed from V and 2 bases from J, the gap between germline ends came to 15 bases. The CDR3 totals 17 residues. Germline lookup yields CDR1 MNHEY and CDR2 SVGAGI. The CDR3 DNA sequence: TGTGCCAGCAGTTACTTCGCCGGTTGGGGAGGCAATCAGCCCCAGCATTTT. Translation: CASSYFAGWGGNQPQHF.

This chain joins TRBV28 and TRBJ1-4; no reliable D call. V was shortened by 5 bases and J by 0 bases, with 13 bases between the two germline ends. Germline V gene data show CDR1 as MDHEN and CDR2 as SYDVKM. This CDR3 region has 16 residues. The CDR3 region is CASSLGVAATNEKLFF. The CDR3 DNA is TGTGCCAGCAGTCTCGGTGTAGCTGCAACTAATGAAAAACTGTTTTTT.

V usage is TRBV29-1 and J usage is TRBJ2-3; 8 positions agree with TRBD2. Germline CDR1 is SQVTM and CDR2 is ANQGSEA. The CDR3 has 16 residues. Unmatched junction bases numbered 9, after V lost 4 bases and J lost 0 bases. CDR3 residues: CSVVWVAGPSTDTQYF. The CDR3 nucleotides are TGCAGCGTTGTTTGGGTAGCGGGACCTAGCACAGATACGCAGTATTTT.

The chain carries TRBV20-1 and TRBJ2-7; D not resolved. The V end was cut by 3 bases, the J end by 3 bases, with 6 bases between. This CDR3 comprises 11 residues. Germline CDR1 and CDR2: DFQATT and SNEGSKA (reference sequence). Here the CDR3 reads CSASTNYEQYF. The CDR3 nucleotides read TGCAGTGCTAGCACCAACTACGAGCAGTACTTC.

V is TRBV15 and J is TRBJ1-4, with no clear D. The V gene's germline CDR1 is LNHNV and CDR2 YYDKDF (reference sequence). The germline V and J ends were trimmed by 1 base and 0 bases, with 9 bases remaining between them. This CDR3 contains 16 residues. The CDR3 nucleotides are TGTGCCACCAGCAGAGCAGGTACTGCAACTAATGAAAAACTGTTTTTT. Protein: CATSRAGTATNEKLFF.

In its sample, this clonotype was seen a few times. The CDR3 DNA reads as TGCGCCAGCAGCCCCCAAAATTGGGAGACCCAGTACTTC. It specifies CASSPQNWETQYF. The V gene is TRBV5-1, the J gene TRBJ2-5; D not resolved. Trimming removed 4 bases from V and 5 bases from J, with 12 bases in between. The CDR3 length is 13 residues. CDR1 and CDR2 from the germline V gene are SGHRS and YFSETQ.